Following are 21 T cell receptor beta chains from one sample sequenced in a study of response to subunit inactivated influenza vaccine. TCRdb redid the calling of the RT-PCR reads with MiXCR, one entry per CDR3 protein. The sample has roughly 700,000 distinct CDR3 sequences, more than 11% seen once. The sequenced sample was PBMCs from blood, obtained 14 days before vaccination. The receptor set was obtained from a man aged 50-60 years who received an inactivated influenza vaccine.

This clonotype has just a few counts. In nucleotides, the CDR3 is TGTGCCAGCAGCATAAATATCCTAGCTTTCTCAGAGCAGTTCTTC. It translates to CASSINILAFSEQFF. The V gene is TRBV2, the J gene TRBJ2-1; possible D gene TRBD2, 5 bases. The CDR3 totals 15 residues. The germline CDR1 and CDR2 sequences are SNHLY and FYNNEI. V was pared by 6 bases and J by 10 bases, with 22 bases between.

This rearrangement joins TRBV20-1 to TRBJ2-5, with unresolved D. Germline V gives CDR1 DFQATT, CDR2 SNEGSKA (reference sequence). The CDR3 runs to 14 residues. Trimming stripped 0 bases from V and 6 bases from J, with 14 bases between. The DNA for the CDR3 is TGCAGTGCTAGAGATAGAGTAGGATGGCAGACCCAGTACTTC. Translation gives CSARDRVGWQTQYF.

A few counts support this clonotype. The chain joins TRBV4-3 to TRBJ1-3, with no clear D. V gave up 0 bases and J gave up 0 bases, with 3 bases separating them. Germline CDR1 LGHNA, CDR2 YSLEER. The CDR3 consists of 14 residues. The CDR3 region is CASSQDISGNTIYF. In DNA form, the CDR3 reads TGCGCCAGCAGCCAAGATATCTCTGGAAACACCATATATTTT.

This clonotype was detected a few times. This chain connects TRBV28 to TRBJ1-4; D remains ambiguous. The CDR3 totals 12 residues. Looked up from germline, CDR1 is MDHEN and CDR2 is SYDVKM. V dropped 5 bases and J dropped 13 bases, with 14 bases sitting between them. This CDR3 is CASSPPESRLFF. The DNA for the CDR3 is TGTGCCAGCAGTCCCCCGGAGTCTAGACTGTTTTTT.

This chain connects TRBV15 to TRBJ2-6, with D perhaps TRBD1 (5 bases). Per germline, CDR1 LNHNV and CDR2 YYDKDF (reference sequence). The CDR3 is made up of 17 amino acids. Between the trimmed V and J ends, which lost 0 bases and 0 bases, there was a span of 9 bases. The CDR3 is CATSRDRTSSGANVLTF. In DNA, the CDR3 is TGTGCCACCAGCAGAGATCGGACATCCTCTGGGGCCAACGTCCTGACTTTC.

The genes are TRBV6-2 or TRBV6-3 and TRBJ1-5, with no clear D. This CDR3 has 13 residues. Germline V CDR1 and CDR2: MNHEY, SVGEGT. Trimming took off 4 bases at V and 11 bases at J, with 15 bases between the two ends. The chain's CDR3 is CASSLGGTGAQHF. The CDR3, as DNA: TGTGCCAGCAGTTTGGGCGGTACCGGGGCCCAGCATTTT.

A few counts support this clonotype. CDR3 loop: CAISVGGLGEQYF. The CDR3 DNA reads TGTGCCATCAGTGTGGGCGGTCTGGGCGAGCAGTACTTC. This chain uses TRBV10-3 with TRBJ2-7; D is ambiguous. The germline V gene encodes CDR1 ENHRY and CDR2 SYGVKD. The CDR3 is 13 residues long. The V end lost 4 bases, the J end lost 6 bases, and 13 bases lay between the germline ends.

The rearrangement uses TRBV10-3 and TRBJ2-7, with TRBD1 identical over 12 bases. J gave up 5 bases and V 10 bases, and 6 bases lay outside the gene matches. The germline CDR1 and CDR2 sequences are ENHRY and SYGVKD. The length of the CDR3 is 13 residues. In DNA, the CDR3 is TGTGCCACCTGGGACAGGGGGCTGGACGAGCAGTACTTC. Its translation is CATWDRGLDEQYF.

The rearrangement joins TRBV18 to TRBJ1-1, with D perhaps TRBD1 (5 bases). The CDR3 spans 13 residues. Germline CDR1 is KGHSH and CDR2 is LQKENI. The germline V and J ends were trimmed by 4 bases and 5 bases, with 11 bases remaining between them. The CDR3 region is CASSLGTETEAFF. The CDR3 bases are TGTGCCAGCTCACTGGGGACTGAAACTGAAGCTTTCTTT.

This clonotype occurred a few times. The chain couples TRBV20-1 to TRBJ1-1, with TRBD1 identical over 7 bases. This CDR3 spans 14 amino acids. The V segment lost 1 base and the J segment 1 base; nucleotides outside the gene matches: 3. The V gene's germline CDR1 is DFQATT and CDR2 SNEGSKA (reference sequence). The CDR3 spells CSARVTGANTEAFF. DNA for the CDR3: TGCAGTGCTAGAGTCACAGGGGCGAACACTGAAGCTTTCTTT.

The chain carries TRBV5-5 and TRBJ2-7, with D possibly being TRBD2 (6 bases). Trimming pared 1 base from V and 3 bases from J, leaving 11 bases between. The CDR3 contains 14 residues. CDR1 is SGHKS and CDR2 is YYEKEE in the germline V gene (reference sequence). CDR3 bases: TGTGCCAGCAGCTTGATAACGGGAGACTACGAGCAGTACTTC. This codes for CASSLITGDYEQYF.

The genes are TRBV20-1 and TRBJ2-1, with D tentatively TRBD1 (6 bases). Germline CDR1 and CDR2: DFQATT and SNEGSKA (reference sequence). The CDR3 is 13 amino acids. Deletions cut 0 bases from V and 7 bases from J, with 10 bases between. In nucleotides, the CDR3 is TGCAGTGCTAGAGATCCAGGGGATAATGAGCAGTTCTTC. It encodes CSARDPGDNEQFF.

V usage is TRBV7-2 and J usage is TRBJ2-5; D unclear. Germline values: CDR1 SGHTA, CDR2 FQGNSA. The V end lost 0 bases, the J end lost 4 bases, and 9 bases lay between the germline ends. The CDR3 length is 14 residues. CDR3 protein: CASSLAGIRETQYF. The DNA of the CDR3 is TGTGCCAGCAGCTTAGCTGGGATTCGAGAGACCCAGTACTTC.

This clonotype was seen more than once but under ten times. This rearrangement joins TRBV12-3 or TRBV12-4 to TRBJ2-2; D may correspond to TRBD1 or TRBD2 (6 bases each). V dropped 6 bases and J dropped 4 bases, with 21 bases sitting between them. This CDR3 has 17 amino acids. The CDR3 nucleotides read TGTGCCAGCAGAACCTCGGAGGGGGATCTGGCCACCGGGGAGCTGTTTTTT. Translating gives CASRTSEGDLATGELFF.

The CDR3 coding sequence is TGTGCCACCAGCAGGGCGGGAGGTCGGCCCCAGCATTTT. Its translation is CATSRAGGRPQHF. The chain recombines TRBV15 with TRBJ1-5; no reliable D call. Germline values: CDR1 LNHNV, CDR2 YYDKDF (reference sequence). V was shortened by 3 bases and J by 9 bases, with 12 bases between the two germline ends. This CDR3 has 13 residues.

On this clonotype: Because the CDR3 is missing its conserved closing phenylalanine or tryptophan, this is likely a read error. It is unclear where the CDR3 begins or ends on the DNA, so no DNA is shown, and the CDR3 is as TCRdb lists it. The chain carries TRBV5-1 and TRBJ2-1; no check of the table's D call, TRBD1, against the DNA was made. Ends included, the CDR3 has 10 residues. The V gene's germline CDR1 is SGHRS and CDR2 YFSETQ. The CDR3 loop is CAISGEDGGV.

This clonotype was found a few times. V gene TRBV5-1 combines with J gene TRBJ1-1; possible D gene TRBD1, 6 bases. V dropped 4 bases and J dropped 4 bases, with 17 bases sitting between them. The CDR3 spans 15 residues. Per the germline V gene, CDR1 is SGHRS and CDR2 is YFSETQ. Here the CDR3 reads CASSTLQGRGTEAFF. The CDR3 DNA follows: TGCGCCAGCAGCACCCTACAGGGTAGAGGCACTGAAGCTTTCTTT.

This clonotype was counted between two and nine times. This chain joins TRBV20-1 and TRBJ2-3; TRBD1 or TRBD2 may be the D gene (5 bases each). V gave up 2 bases and J gave up 2 bases, with 11 bases separating them. Germline CDR1 reads DFQATT; CDR2 reads SNEGSKA (reference sequence). There are 14 residues in the CDR3. The CDR3 spells CSARPHGTTDTQYF. The CDR3 DNA reads TGCAGTGCTAGACCGCACGGGACCACAGATACGCAGTATTTT.

This clonotype was picked up many times. The chain has TRBV12-3 or TRBV12-4 and TRBJ2-7, with D tentatively TRBD2 (7 bases). The CDR3 extends over 14 amino acids. Trimming removed 6 bases at V and 3 bases at J, with 15 bases between. The CDR3 DNA reads TGTGCCAGCAGGCCAGGGAGGGGGTTCTACGAGCAGTACTTC. Protein: CASRPGRGFYEQYF.

This clonotype appeared a few times. The chain recombines TRBV29-1 with TRBJ1-2; no reliable D call. Trimming removed 2 bases at V and 5 bases at J, with 12 bases between. Germline V lookup: CDR1 SQVTM, CDR2 ANQGSEA. There are 13 residues in the CDR3. CDR3 sequence (DNA): TGCAGCGTTGAACCTACCCCCAGTTATGGCTACACCTTC. It yields the protein CSVEPTPSYGYTF.

The chain is built from TRBV5-1 and TRBJ2-5, with a weak D call TRBD2 (6 bases). Germline CDR1 reads SGHRS; CDR2 reads YFSETQ. This CDR3 region has 15 residues. The V gene lost 1 base and the J gene lost 1 base, with 11 bases spanning the gap. The CDR3 bases are TGCGCCAGCAGCTTGAGTCTAGCGCCCCAAGAGACCCAGTACTTC. It yields the protein CASSLSLAPQETQYF.